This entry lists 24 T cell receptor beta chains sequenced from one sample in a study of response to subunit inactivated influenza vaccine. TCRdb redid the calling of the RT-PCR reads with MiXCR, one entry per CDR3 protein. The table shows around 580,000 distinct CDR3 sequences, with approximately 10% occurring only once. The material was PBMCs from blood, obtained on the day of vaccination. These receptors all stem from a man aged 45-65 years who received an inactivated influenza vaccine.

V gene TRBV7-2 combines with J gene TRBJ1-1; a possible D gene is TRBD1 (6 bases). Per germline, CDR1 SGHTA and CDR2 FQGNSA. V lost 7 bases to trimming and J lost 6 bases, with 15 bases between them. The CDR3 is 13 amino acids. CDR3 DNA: TGTGCCAGCAACGAGATGGAGGGGGCTGAAGCTTTCTTT. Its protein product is CASNEMEGAEAFF.

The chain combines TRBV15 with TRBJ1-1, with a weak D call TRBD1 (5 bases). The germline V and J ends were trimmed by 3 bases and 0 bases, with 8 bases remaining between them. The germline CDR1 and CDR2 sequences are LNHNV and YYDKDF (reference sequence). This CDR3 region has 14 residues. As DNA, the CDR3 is TGTGCCACCAGCAGTGGCAGGGTGAACACTGAAGCTTTCTTT. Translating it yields CATSSGRVNTEAFF. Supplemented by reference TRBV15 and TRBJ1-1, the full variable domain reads DAMVIQNPRYQVTQFGKPVTLSCSQTLNHNVMYWYQQKSSQAPKLLFHYYDKDFNNEADTPDNFQSRRPNTSFCFLDIRSPGLGDTAMYLCATSSGRVNTEAFFGQGTRLTVV.

As DNA, the CDR3 is TGCGCCAGCAGCTGGACAGGGGAGAATTCACCCCTCCACTTT. Its translation is CASSWTGENSPLHF. The chain combines TRBV5-1 with TRBJ1-6; 9 bases line up with TRBD1. Germline trimming cut 3 bases from V and 7 bases from J; bases unmatched to any gene: 2. CDR1 is SGHRS and CDR2 is YFSETQ in the germline V gene. The CDR3 has 14 amino acids. Full variable domain (rest looked up from reference TRBV5-1 and TRBJ1-6): KAGVTQTPRYLIKTRGQQVTLSCSPISGHRSVSWYQQTPGQGLQFLFEYFSETQRNKGNFPGRFSGRQFSNSRSEMNVSTLELGDSALYLCASSWTGENSPLHFGNGTRLTVT.

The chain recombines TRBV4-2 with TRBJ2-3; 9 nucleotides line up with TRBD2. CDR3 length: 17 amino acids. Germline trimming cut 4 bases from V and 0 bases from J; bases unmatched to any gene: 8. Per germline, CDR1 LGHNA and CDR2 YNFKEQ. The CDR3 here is CASSLAGTSSSTDTQYF. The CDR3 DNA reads TGTGCCAGCAGCCTCGCCGGGACTAGCTCTAGCACAGATACGCAGTATTTT.

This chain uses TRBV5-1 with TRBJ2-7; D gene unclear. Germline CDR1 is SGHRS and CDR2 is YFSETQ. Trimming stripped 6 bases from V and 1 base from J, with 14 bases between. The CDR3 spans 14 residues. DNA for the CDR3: TGCGCCAGCATCTTACTACACGCTTCCTACGAGCAGTACTTC. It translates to CASILLHASYEQYF. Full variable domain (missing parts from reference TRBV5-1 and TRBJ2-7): KAGVTQTPRYLIKTRGQQVTLSCSPISGHRSVSWYQQTPGQGLQFLFEYFSETQRNKGNFPGRFSGRQFSNSRSEMNVSTLELGDSALYLCASILLHASYEQYFGPGTRLTVT.

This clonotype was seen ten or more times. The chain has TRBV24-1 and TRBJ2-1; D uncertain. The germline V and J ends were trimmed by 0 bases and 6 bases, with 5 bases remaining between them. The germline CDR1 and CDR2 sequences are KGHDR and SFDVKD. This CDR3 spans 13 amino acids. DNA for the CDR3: TGTGCCACCAGTGATTTGATGGGCAATGAGCAGTTCTTC. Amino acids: CATSDLMGNEQFF.

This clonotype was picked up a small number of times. The CDR3 loop is CSASGGTNTGELFF. CDR3 DNA sequence: TGCAGTGCTAGCGGGGGAACGAACACCGGGGAGCTGTTTTTT. The V and J genes are TRBV20-1 and TRBJ2-2, with D possibly matching TRBD2 (6 bases). There are 14 residues in the CDR3. CDR1 and CDR2 from the germline V gene are DFQATT and SNEGSKA (reference sequence). Trimming stripped 3 bases from V and 0 bases from J, with 8 bases between.

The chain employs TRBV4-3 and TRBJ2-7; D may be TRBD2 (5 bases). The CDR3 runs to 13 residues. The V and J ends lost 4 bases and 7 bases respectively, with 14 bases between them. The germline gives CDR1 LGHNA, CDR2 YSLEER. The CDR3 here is CASSRETTREQYF. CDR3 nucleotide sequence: TGCGCCAGCAGCCGCGAGACCACTAGAGAGCAGTACTTC.

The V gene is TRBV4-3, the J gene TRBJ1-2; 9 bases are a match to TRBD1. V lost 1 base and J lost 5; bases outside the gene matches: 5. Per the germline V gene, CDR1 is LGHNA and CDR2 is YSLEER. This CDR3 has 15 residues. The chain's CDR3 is CASSQADRGGYGYTF. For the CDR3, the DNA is TGCGCCAGCAGCCAAGCTGACAGGGGGGGTTATGGCTACACCTTC.

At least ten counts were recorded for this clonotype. CDR3 protein: CASSWTGPNTEAFF. The CDR3 bases are TGTGCCAGCAGCTGGACAGGGCCGAACACTGAAGCTTTCTTT. The chain joins TRBV27 to TRBJ1-1, with 8 bases lining up with TRBD1. Germline assignment: CDR1 MNHEY and CDR2 SMNVEV (reference sequence). After removal of 6 bases from V and 1 base from J, the junction contained 4 bases not matched to a gene. The CDR3 is 14 amino acids.

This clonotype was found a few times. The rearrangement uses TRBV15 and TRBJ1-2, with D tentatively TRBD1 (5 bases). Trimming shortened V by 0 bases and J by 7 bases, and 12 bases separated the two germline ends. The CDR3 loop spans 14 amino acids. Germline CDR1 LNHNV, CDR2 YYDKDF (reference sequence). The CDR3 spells CATSRDWQGGGYTF. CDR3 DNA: TGTGCCACCAGCAGAGATTGGCAGGGAGGTGGCTACACCTTC. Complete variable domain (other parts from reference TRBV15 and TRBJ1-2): DAMVIQNPRYQVTQFGKPVTLSCSQTLNHNVMYWYQQKSSQAPKLLFHYYDKDFNNEADTPDNFQSRRPNTSFCFLDIRSPGLGDTAMYLCATSRDWQGGGYTFGSGTRLTVV.

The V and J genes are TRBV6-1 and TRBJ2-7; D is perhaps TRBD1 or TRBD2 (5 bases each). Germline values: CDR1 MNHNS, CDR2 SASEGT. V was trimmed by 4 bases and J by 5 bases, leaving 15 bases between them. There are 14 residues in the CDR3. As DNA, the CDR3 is TGTGCCAGCAGTGTAGGGGTCCGGGGCAACGAGCAGTACTTC. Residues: CASSVGVRGNEQYF.

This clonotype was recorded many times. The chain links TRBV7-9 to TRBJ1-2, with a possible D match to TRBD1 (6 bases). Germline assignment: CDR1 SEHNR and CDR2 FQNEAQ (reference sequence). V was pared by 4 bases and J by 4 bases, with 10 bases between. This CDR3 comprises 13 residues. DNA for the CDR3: TGTGCCAGCAGCTCCGAGGGGGGCTATGGCTACACCTTC. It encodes CASSSEGGYGYTF.

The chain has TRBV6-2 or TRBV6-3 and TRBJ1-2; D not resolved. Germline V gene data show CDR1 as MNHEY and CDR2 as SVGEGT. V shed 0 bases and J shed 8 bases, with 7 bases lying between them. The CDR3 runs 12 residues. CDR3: CASSYSVNGYTF. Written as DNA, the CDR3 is TGTGCCAGCAGTTACTCAGTGAACGGCTACACCTTC.

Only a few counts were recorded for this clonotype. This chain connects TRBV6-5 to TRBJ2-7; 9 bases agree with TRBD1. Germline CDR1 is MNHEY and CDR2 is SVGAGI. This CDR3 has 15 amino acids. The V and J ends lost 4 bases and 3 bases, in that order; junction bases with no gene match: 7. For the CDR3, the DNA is TGTGCCAGCAGTTTCTCCGGGACAGGGAACTACGAGCAGTACTTC. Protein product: CASSFSGTGNYEQYF.

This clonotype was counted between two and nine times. This chain's CDR3 is CASSVVSSPAYEQFF. Written as DNA, the CDR3 is TGTGCCAGCAGCGTAGTTTCTAGCCCGGCCTATGAGCAGTTCTTC. This chain joins TRBV9 and TRBJ2-1, with D possibly matching TRBD2 (5 bases). The V gene's germline CDR1 is SGDLS and CDR2 YYNGEE. The CDR3 totals 15 residues. V dropped 0 bases and J dropped 8 bases, with 15 bases sitting between them.

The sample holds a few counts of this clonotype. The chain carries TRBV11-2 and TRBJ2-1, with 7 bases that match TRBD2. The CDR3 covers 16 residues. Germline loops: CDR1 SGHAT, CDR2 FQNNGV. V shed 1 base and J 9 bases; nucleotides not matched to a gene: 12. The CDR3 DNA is TGTGCCAGCAGCTTAGGATCGAGGCTAGCGGTAACTGAGCAGTTCTTC. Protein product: CASSLGSRLAVTEQFF. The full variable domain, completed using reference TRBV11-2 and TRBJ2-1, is EAGVAQSPRYKIIEKRQSVAFWCNPISGHATLYWYQQILGQGPKLLIQFQNNGVVDDSQLPKDRFSAERLKGVDSTLKIQPAKLEDSAVYLCASSLGSRLAVTEQFFGPGTRLTVL.

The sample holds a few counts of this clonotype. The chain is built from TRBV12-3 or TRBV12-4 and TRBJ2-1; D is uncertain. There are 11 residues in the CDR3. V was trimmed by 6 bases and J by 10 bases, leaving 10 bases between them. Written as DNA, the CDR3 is TGTGCCAGCAGATCCGATAGGGAGCAGTTCTTC. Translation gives CASRSDREQFF.

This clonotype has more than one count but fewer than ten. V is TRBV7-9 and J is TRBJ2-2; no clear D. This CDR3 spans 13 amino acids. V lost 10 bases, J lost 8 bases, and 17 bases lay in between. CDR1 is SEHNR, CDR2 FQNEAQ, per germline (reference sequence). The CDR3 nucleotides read TGTGCCACCGCGGTACCCCACCCTGGGGAGCTGTTTTTT. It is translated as CATAVPHPGELFF.

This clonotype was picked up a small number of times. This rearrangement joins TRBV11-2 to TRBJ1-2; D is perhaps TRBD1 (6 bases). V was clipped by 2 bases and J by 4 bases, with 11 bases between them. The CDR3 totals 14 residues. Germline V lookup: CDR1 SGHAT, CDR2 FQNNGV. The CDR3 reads CASSLPGGLYGYTF. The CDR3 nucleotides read TGTGCCAGCAGCTTACCTGGGGGGCTCTATGGCTACACCTTC.

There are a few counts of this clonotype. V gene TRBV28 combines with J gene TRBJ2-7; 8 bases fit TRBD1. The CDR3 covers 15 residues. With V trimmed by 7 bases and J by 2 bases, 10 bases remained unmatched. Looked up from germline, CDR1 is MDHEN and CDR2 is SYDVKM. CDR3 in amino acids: CASTLGGQAAYEQYF. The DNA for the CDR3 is TGTGCCAGCACCCTAGGGGGACAGGCAGCCTACGAGCAGTACTTC.

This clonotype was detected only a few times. The CDR3 bases are TGCGCCAGCAGCTCGGACTACGGAGGGGGGTATTACAATGAGCAGTTCTTC. It specifies CASSSDYGGGYYNEQFF. The chain employs TRBV5-1 and TRBJ2-1; tentatively, D is TRBD1 or TRBD2 (6 bases each). Per the germline V gene, CDR1 is SGHRS and CDR2 is YFSETQ. The CDR3 consists of 17 residues. With 3 bases removed from V and 4 bases from J, the gap between germline ends came to 20 bases.

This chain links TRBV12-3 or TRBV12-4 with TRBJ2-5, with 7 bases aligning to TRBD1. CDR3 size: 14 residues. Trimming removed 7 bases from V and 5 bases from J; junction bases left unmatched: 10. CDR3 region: CASTRQGRGETQYF. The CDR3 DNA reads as TGTGCCAGCACTCGACAGGGTCGAGGGGAGACCCAGTACTTC.

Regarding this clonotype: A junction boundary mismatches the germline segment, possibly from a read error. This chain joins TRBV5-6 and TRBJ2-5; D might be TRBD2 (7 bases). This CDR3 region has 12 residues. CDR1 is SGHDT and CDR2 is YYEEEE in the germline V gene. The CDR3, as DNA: TGTGCCAGCAGTTTCGGGCGGGGGCCCCCGAACTTC. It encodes CASSFGRGPPNF.